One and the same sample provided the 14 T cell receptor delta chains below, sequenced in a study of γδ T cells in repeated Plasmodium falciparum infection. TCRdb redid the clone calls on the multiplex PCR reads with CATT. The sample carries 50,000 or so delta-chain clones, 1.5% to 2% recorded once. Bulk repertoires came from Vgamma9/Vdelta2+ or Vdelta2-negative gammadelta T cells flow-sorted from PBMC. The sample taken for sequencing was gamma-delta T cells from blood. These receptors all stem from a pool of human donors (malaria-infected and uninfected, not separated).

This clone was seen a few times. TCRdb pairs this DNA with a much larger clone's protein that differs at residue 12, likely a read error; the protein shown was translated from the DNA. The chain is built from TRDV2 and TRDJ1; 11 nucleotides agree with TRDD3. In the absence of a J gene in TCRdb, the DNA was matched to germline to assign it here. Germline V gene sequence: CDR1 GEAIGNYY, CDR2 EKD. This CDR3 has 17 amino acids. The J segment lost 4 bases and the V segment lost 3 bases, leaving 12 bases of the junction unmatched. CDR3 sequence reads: CACDAMGDTVGGDKLIF. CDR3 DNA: TGTGCCTGTGACGCCATGGGGGATACGGTGGGGGGCGATAAACTCATCTTT.

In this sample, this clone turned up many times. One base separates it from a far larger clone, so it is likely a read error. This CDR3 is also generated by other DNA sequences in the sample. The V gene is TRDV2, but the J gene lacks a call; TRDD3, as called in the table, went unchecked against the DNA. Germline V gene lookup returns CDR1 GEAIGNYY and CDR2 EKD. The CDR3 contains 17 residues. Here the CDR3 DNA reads TGTGCCTGTGACACCGTGGGACAGCCAGACCACACCGATAAGCTCATCTTT. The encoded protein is CACDTVGQPDHTDKLIF.

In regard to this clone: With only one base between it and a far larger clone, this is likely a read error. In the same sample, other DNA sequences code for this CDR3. The CDR3 DNA sequence: TGTGCTCTTGGGGAATCGGCGAACGACTGGGGGATACCGAGCTCCTGGGACACCCGACAGATGTTCTTC. As protein: CALGESANDWGIPSSWDTRQMFF. J gene calling gave no result, while the V gene is TRDV1; the D call of TRDD3 is as the table states it, not checked on the DNA. Germline loops: CDR1 TSWWSYY, CDR2 QGS. The length of the CDR3 is 23 residues.

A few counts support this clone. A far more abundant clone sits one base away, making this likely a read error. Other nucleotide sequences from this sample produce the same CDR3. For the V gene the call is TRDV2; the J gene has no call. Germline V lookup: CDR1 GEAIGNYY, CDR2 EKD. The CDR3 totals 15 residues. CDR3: CACDSWHTYTDKLIF. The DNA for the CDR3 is TGTGCCTGTGACTCCTGGCACACTTACACCGATAAACTCATCTTC.

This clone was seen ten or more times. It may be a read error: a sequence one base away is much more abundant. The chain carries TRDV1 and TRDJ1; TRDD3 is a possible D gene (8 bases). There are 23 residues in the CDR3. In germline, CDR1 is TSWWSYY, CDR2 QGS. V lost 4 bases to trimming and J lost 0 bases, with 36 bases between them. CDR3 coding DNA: TGTGCTCTTGGGGGCAACATTCCTACTCTGCCTGGGGGACCCCCGTCGTACACCGATAAACTCATCTTT. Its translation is CALGGNIPTLPGGPPSYTDKLIF.

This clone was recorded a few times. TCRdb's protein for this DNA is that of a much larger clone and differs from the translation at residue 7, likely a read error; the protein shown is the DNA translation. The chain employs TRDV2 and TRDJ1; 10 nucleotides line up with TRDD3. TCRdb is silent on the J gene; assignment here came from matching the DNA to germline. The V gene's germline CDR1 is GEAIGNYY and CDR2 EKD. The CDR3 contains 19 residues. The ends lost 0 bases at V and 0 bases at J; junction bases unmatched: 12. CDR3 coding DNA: TGTGCCTGTGACACCCTCTGCGGGTGGGGGATACTCCACACCGATAAACTCATCTTT. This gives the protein CACDTLCGWGILHTDKLIF.

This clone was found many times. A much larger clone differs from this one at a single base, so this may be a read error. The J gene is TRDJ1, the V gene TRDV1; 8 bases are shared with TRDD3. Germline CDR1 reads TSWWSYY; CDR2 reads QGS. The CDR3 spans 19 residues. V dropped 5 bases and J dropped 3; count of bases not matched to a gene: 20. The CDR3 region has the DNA TGTGCTCTTGGGTTCCCCGGTAGTTACTTGGGGGATGGCGCCGATAAACTCATCTTT. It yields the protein CALGFPGSYLGDGADKLIF.

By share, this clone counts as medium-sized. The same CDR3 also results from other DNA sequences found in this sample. The CDR3 nucleotides are TGTGCTCTTGGGGAGCTCAACTGGGGGATAACCGATAAACTCATCTTT. This gives the protein CALGELNWGITDKLIF. V is TRDV1 and J is TRDJ1; 11 bases are shared with TRDD3. CDR1 and CDR2 (germline): TSWWSYY, QGS. The CDR3 consists of 16 residues. V was pared by 3 bases and J by 2 bases, with 5 bases of the junction left unmatched.

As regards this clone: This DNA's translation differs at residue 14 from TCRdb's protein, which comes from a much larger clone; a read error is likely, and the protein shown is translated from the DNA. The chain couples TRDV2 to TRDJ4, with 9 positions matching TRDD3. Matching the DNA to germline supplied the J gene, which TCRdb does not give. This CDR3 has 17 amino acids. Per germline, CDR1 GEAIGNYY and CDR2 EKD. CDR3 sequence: CACDTVSRGIHARTLIF. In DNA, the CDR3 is TGTGCCTGTGACACCGTCTCAAGGGGGATACACGCCAGAACCCTGATCTTT.

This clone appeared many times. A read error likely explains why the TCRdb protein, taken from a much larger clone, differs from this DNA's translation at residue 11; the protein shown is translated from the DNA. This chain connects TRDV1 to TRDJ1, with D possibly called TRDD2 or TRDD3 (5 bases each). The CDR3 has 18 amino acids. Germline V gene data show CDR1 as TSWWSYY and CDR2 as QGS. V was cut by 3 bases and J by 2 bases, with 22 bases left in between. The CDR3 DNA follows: TGTGCTCTTGGGGAGCTTAGGTCCCCTACTCTGGGTACCGATAAACTCATCTTT. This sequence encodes CALGELRSPTLGTDKLIF.

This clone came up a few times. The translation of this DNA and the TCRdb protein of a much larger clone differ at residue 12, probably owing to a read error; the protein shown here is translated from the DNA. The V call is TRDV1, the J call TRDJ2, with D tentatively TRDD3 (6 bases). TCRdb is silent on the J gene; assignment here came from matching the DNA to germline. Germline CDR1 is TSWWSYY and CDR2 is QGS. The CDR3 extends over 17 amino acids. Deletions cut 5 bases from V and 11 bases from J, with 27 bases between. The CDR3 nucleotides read TGTGCTCTTGGGCCTGGGCTGGGGCCCAGTAGGGGGGCCCAACTCTTCTTT. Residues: CALGPGLGPSRGAQLFF.

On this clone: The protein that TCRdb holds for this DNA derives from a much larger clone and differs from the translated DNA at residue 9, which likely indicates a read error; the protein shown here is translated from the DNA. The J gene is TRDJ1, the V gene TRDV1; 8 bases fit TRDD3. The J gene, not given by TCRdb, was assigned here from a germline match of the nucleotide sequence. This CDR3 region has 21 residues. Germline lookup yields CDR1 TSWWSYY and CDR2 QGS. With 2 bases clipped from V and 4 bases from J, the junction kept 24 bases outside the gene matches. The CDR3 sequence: CALGESLSHGPLWGRFDKLIF. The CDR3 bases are TGTGCTCTTGGGGAATCACTGTCCCACGGGCCCCTCTGGGGGAGATTCGATAAACTCATCTTT.

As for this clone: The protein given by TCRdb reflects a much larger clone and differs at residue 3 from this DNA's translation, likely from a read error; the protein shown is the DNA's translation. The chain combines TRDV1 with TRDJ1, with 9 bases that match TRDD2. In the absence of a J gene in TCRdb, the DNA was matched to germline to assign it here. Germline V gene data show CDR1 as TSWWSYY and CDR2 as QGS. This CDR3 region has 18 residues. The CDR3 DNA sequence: TGTGCTCCTGGGAACCTTCCTACGAAGTCTACGTACACCGATAAACTCATCTTT. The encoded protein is CAPGNLPTKSTYTDKLIF.

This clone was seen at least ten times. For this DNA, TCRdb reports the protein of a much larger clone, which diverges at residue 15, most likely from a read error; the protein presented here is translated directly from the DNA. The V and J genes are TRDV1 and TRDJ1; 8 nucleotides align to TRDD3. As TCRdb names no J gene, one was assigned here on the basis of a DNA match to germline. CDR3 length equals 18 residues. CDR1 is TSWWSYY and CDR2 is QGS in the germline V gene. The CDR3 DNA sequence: TGTGCTCTTGGGGCTCTTCCTTTACTGGGGGTCAACACCGATAGACTCATCTTT. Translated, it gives CALGALPLLGVNTDRLIF.